This T cell receptor beta chain derives from a study of shared clonotypes between healthy human individuals (dated by TCRdb to about 2020). About the full investigation: A couple of women and a few men aged 18 to 49 years were included in the cohort. For each donor, CD4 naive and CD4 memory were each given three plates, CD8 naive was given two plates, and CD8 memory was given one plate. Between about 0.8 and 9 billion PBMCs per donor were obtained by leukapheresis. The study deeply sequenced blood TCR repertoires of about five healthy adults to estimate repertoire size and the extent of clonotype sharing between individuals. Libraries were prepared and TCR repertoires were sequenced by different laboratories using diverse techniques, in order to increase sequencing depth and limit assay-specific biases.

Healthy HIV-negative adults with no recently reported acute infections or vaccinations were included as donors. All donors were Caucasian adults living in Nashville, Tennessee, USA. CD4+ T cells were enriched through magnetic negative selection, after which naive cells were positively selected on CD45RA and the remaining negative fraction served as the memory subset. After blood collection by leukapheresis, PBMCs were isolated using Ficoll-Histopaque density gradient centrifugation and then cryopreserved in the vapor phase of liquid nitrogen. Analytical flow cytometry was used to check the purity and quantity of each magnetically sorted T cell population. Genomic DNA was isolated from each sorted fraction and quantified by UV absorbance on a Nanodrop 2000c. What the work shows at the level of the full study, not this receptor alone: Across a handful of donors, roughly 5% of naive CD4, 3% to 4% of naive CD8, 2% to 2.5% of memory CD4, and approximately 0.4% of memory CD8 clonotypes were shared. Compared with non-shared clonotypes, clonotypes shared by all four sorted-subset donors had higher generation probabilities. Sampling was restricted to blood, and TCR repertoires in tissues likely differ from the TCR repertoires found in blood. Even with the large sequencing depth, rarefaction of the sorted-subset datasets indicated that sequencing was incomplete. Because the study included a small number of donors, the genetic and exposure-history diversity represented was limited. Based on pairwise subsampling, the degree of clonotype sharing among donors was expected to be affected by sequencing depth. Estimated clonotype richness was generally larger for naive than for memory subsets.

Using the deep immunoSEQ assay, multiplex PCR amplified TCR CDR3 regions from genomic DNA. Extracted genomic DNA from each cell subset was spread evenly across all wells of several immunoSEQ 96-well plates, with each plate serving as a replicate. For sorted subsets, approximately 0.2 ug of genomic DNA, equivalent to around 29,000 T cell genomes, went into each replicate PCR. The purified libraries were quantified using a Qubit 3.0 fluorometer, sized with a Bioanalyzer 2100, and then quantified again using the KAPA Library Quantification kit. Every immunoSEQ 96-well plate was sequenced on a separate single-read 150-cycle Illumina NextSeq 550 flow cell. The authors' analysis ran thus. Because the immunoSEQ output included only junctional sequences and no quality scores, the filtering could not be the same as the filtering used for full-length reads. Sequences were annotated with PyIR, a Python wrapper for IgBLAST v1.9, using IMGT germline references to assign V/J genes and CDR3. Reads with weak V/J assignments (E-value above 1e-6), missing CDR3, stop codons, out-of-frame junctions, or ambiguous translated residues were removed. V3J clonotypes were defined as sequences sharing an identical inferred V gene, J gene, and CDR3 amino acid sequence. To compute the percentage overlap between repertoires, the number of shared unique clonotypes was divided by the size of the smaller repertoire. Repertoire richness was assessed with RTK rarefaction, the Chao1 estimator, and Recon v2.1 estimates of unobserved clonotypes. For all TCRbeta clonotypes obtained by the gDNA method from a few donors, generation probabilities were computed with OLGA. TCRdb stores this immuneACCESS table with in-frame sequences only. Part of the clones is absent; in the studies checked, under half of the shortfall reflects unresolved V genes, and no reason is known for the rest. V and J calls and clone size are as listed in that table; D and trimming were resolved from the DNA. The sample includes 1 million to 1.2 million clones, with 60% to 85% observed a single time. More than 0.85% of the sample comes from the top ten.

There are 14 amino acids in the CDR3, from cysteine to phenylalanine inclusive. Only the CDR3 DNA stays, 42 bases, in frame from base 1. Per the germline V gene, MDHEN is the CDR1 and SYDVKM is the CDR2. V is pared back by 1 base and J by 9 bases, with 13 bases lying between the germline termini. This clone appeared a few times. Its binding antigen is unknown. Qualities for individual bases were not recorded, and no much larger clone is one base off. This receptor was obtained from a man aged 18 to 35 in good health. Some clones in this sample may be carry-over from other donors' samples. The sample comprised memory CD4+ T cells from PBMCs. Per the publication, the cell subset or site label means: CD45RA-negative fraction. The chain was built from TRBV28 and TRBJ2-1, with no confident D gene call. The DNA sequence is as follows: TGTGCCAGCAGTTTATTGAGTTTGTCTGGTGAGCAGTTCTTC. It translates as CASSLLSLSGEQFF.